These 10 T cell receptor beta chains share one sample of origin, sequenced in a study of control samples from healthy donors and cancer patients. The table came from immunoSEQ multiplex PCR; TCRdb's copy has only in-frame clones and leaves some out. The data show 85,000 to 95,000 clones, with almost 85% seen just once and 8.5% to 10% held by the top ten. The sequenced sample was blood. The source of these receptors is an older woman in good health.

The V and J genes are TRBV11-2 and TRBJ1-2; 8 bases line up with TRBD1. The V gene's germline CDR1 is SGHAT and CDR2 FQNNGV. After removal of 6 bases from V and 10 bases from J, the junction contained 16 bases not matched to a gene. The length of the CDR3 is 15 residues. This CDR3 reads CASRPGTGIGFVYTF. CDR3 sequence (DNA): TGTGCCAGCAGGCCCGGGACAGGAATTGGTTTCGTCTACACCTTC.

The chain employs TRBV21-1 and TRBJ1-1. TRBV21-1 is a listed pseudogene. The CDR3 runs 13 residues. The CDR3 is CASSLLLNTEAFF. In DNA, the CDR3 is TGTGCCAGCAGCCTTTTATTGAACACTGAAGCTTTCTTT.

V and J are TRBV28 and TRBJ2-3, with a possible D match to TRBD1 (8 bases). The CDR3 contains 18 residues. The V end was cut by 5 bases, the J end by 6 bases, with 27 bases between. The germline gives CDR1 MDHEN, CDR2 SYDVKM. As DNA, the CDR3 is TGTGCCAGCAGTATTAAACAGGGGGAGACTAGCTACTTGGATACGCAGTATTTT. Its translation is CASSIKQGETSYLDTQYF.

The gene calls are TRBV6-5 and TRBJ2-2, with D perhaps TRBD1 or TRBD2 (7 bases each). Trimming removed 4 bases from V and 6 bases from J, with 15 bases in between. The CDR3 runs 15 residues. Germline CDR1 is MNHEY and CDR2 is SVGAGI. CDR3 protein: CASSFKGAGAGELFF. CDR3 DNA sequence: TGTGCCAGCAGTTTCAAGGGGGCGGGGGCCGGGGAGCTGTTTTTT.

This clone was seen a few times. The V gene is TRBV7-9, the J gene TRBJ2-2; D tentatively reads TRBD1 or TRBD2 (5 bases each). Trimming shortened V by 1 base and J by 5 bases, and 14 bases separated the two germline ends. The germline gives CDR1 SEHNR, CDR2 FQNEAQ (reference sequence). The length of the CDR3 is 16 residues. For the CDR3, the DNA is TGTGCCAGCAGCTTAGTCGGGGCAATATGGACCGGGGAGCTGTTTTTT. Amino acid sequence: CASSLVGAIWTGELFF.

This clone is a singleton in its sample. The chain couples TRBV12-5 to TRBJ2-1; possibly TRBD2 for D (6 bases). Germline CDR1 reads LGHNT; CDR2 reads FRNRAP. The CDR3 sequence is 14 residues long. Trimming shortened V by 9 bases and J by 5 bases, and 17 bases separated the two germline ends. The CDR3 DNA is TGTGCTAGCCGATGGAGGGACGGGGACAATGAGCAGTTCTTC. Translated, it gives CASRWRDGDNEQFF. The whole variable domain, filled in from reference TRBV12-5 and TRBJ2-1, reads DARVTQTPRHKVTEMGQEVTMRCQPILGHNTVFWYRQTMMQGLELLAYFRNRAPLDDSGMPKDRFSAEMPDATLATLKIQPSEPRDSAVYFCASRWRDGDNEQFFGPGTRLTVL.

The chain uses TRBV4-2 and TRBJ2-7, with 10 bases identical to TRBD2. The CDR3 runs 18 residues. V lost 0 bases, J lost 0 bases, and 8 bases stayed unmatched. Per the germline V gene, CDR1 is LGHNA and CDR2 is YNFKEQ. The CDR3 sequence is CASSQDRASGSISYEQYF. The CDR3 coding sequence is TGTGCCAGCAGCCAAGATAGGGCTAGCGGGAGTATCTCCTACGAGCAGTACTTC.

The V and J genes are TRBV16 and TRBJ2-1, with D tentatively TRBD1 (6 bases). V lost 3 bases, J lost 5 bases, and 8 bases lay in between. CDR1 is KGHSY, CDR2 FQNENV, per germline. This CDR3 spans 13 amino acids. CDR3 bases: TGTGCCAGCAGCCAGGGGGCGGACAATGAGCAGTTCTTC. Amino acids: CASSQGADNEQFF.

The chain couples TRBV10-2 to TRBJ1-1; D gene unclear. CDR1 WSHSY and CDR2 SAAADI come from the germline V gene. The CDR3 contains 13 residues. V was trimmed by 2 bases and J by 0 bases, leaving 4 bases between them. The CDR3 nucleotides are TGCGCCAGCAGTGAGCCCGTGAACACTGAAGCTTTCTTT. Encoded protein: CASSEPVNTEAFF.

The chain joins TRBV18 to TRBJ2-2, with 9 positions matching TRBD1. V dropped 0 bases and J dropped 6; count of bases not matched to a gene: 5. CDR1 and CDR2 from the germline V gene are KGHSH and LQKENI. The CDR3 contains 16 residues. CDR3 sequence (DNA): TGTGCCAGCTCACCACCGACCCGGACAGGGGCCGGGGAGCTGTTTTTT. Its translation is CASSPPTRTGAGELFF. Full variable domain (outside the CDR3, taken from reference TRBV18 and TRBJ2-2): NAGVMQNPRHLVRRRGQEARLRCSPMKGHSHVYWYRQLPEEGLKFMVYLQKENIIDESGMPKERFSAEFPKEGPSILRIQQVVRGDSAAYFCASSPPTRTGAGELFFGEGSRLTVL.